The present T cell receptor (beta chain) was sequenced within a study of beta chain features in type 1 diabetes. Whole-study results and caveats: Type 1 diabetes patients had moderately but significantly shorter TCRB CDR3s in all four CD4+ subsets.

The purity of all sorted populations exceeded 95%. This clone appeared once. Its antigen is as yet unknown. The CDR3 is 13 amino acids. Germline V gives CDR1 MNHEY, CDR2 SVGAGI. Trimming left V 5 bases short and J 16 bases short, with 18 bases between. Every isolated RNA sample was fully reverse transcribed, so sequencing captured expressed TCRB transcripts. TCRdb keeps only in-frame clones here, not all; method: immunoSEQ multiplex PCR. The sample contains 330,000 or so clones, 10% to 15% of which appear only once. This clonotype was sampled from a woman in her late teens or twenties with type 1 diabetes. This chain links TRBV6-5 with TRBJ1-6; the D gene is possibly TRBD1 (5 bases). The sample taken for sequencing was naive CD4+ T cells from blood. The CDR3 reads CASSRGGRTSLHF. DNA of the CDR3: TGTGCCAGCAGTCGTGGTGGACGGACATCTCTCCACTTT.